The 13 T cell receptor beta chains given below trace back to one sample, sequenced in a study of CD8 T cells in ankylosing spondylitis. TCRdb itself ran the 5' RACE reads through MiXCR, one entry per CDR3 protein. In the table there are a few hundred thousand distinct CDR3 sequences, under 30% of which are singletons. Sequenced material: blood, either unsorted or a sorted T cell fraction (not recorded which). The receptor source for this set is a male donor with ankylosing spondylitis or in good health (not recorded which).

The table lists this clonotype with many counts. The CDR3 coding sequence is TGTGCCAGCGGCGGCGGGGGGGCGAGCTCCTACAATGAGCAGTTCTTC. It is translated as CASGGGGASSYNEQFF. The V gene is TRBV4-2, the J gene TRBJ2-1; 9 nucleotides line up with TRBD2. The V gene's germline CDR1 is LGHNA and CDR2 YNFKEQ. This CDR3 is 16 amino acids long. The ends lost 8 bases at V and 0 bases at J; junction bases unmatched: 8.

The chain joins TRBV12-3 or TRBV12-4 to TRBJ1-6; a weak D match, TRBD1 (5 bases). The CDR3 contains 14 residues. Deletions cut 10 bases from V and 10 bases from J, with 20 bases between. The CDR3 DNA is TGTGCCACCAGAAGGGCTGTACCAGGGTCACCCCTCCACTTT. This gives the protein CATRRAVPGSPLHF.

The chain links TRBV10-2 to TRBJ2-3; D is possibly TRBD1 (6 bases). The CDR3 spans 14 residues. From germline, CDR1 is WSHSY and CDR2 SAAADI. The ends were cut back, 5 bases at V and 5 bases at J, with 14 bases in the middle. CDR3 coding DNA: TGCGCCAGCAGTATAGGGGGAAGGAAAGATACGCAGTATTTT. The encoded protein is CASSIGGRKDTQYF.

This clonotype was counted only a few times. J is TRBJ2-7 and V is TRBV20-1, with TRBD1 identical over 7 bases. The V gene's germline CDR1 is DFQATT and CDR2 SNEGSKA (reference sequence). This CDR3 has 14 amino acids. The J segment lost 2 bases and the V segment lost 2 bases, leaving 6 bases of the junction unmatched. The chain's CDR3 is CSARPWTGAYEQYF. The CDR3 bases are TGCAGTGCTAGACCCTGGACAGGTGCCTACGAGCAGTACTTC.

The table lists this clonotype with many counts. The rearrangement joins TRBV4-1 to TRBJ2-1; 12 nucleotides align to TRBD2. The CDR3 runs to 18 residues. The V gene end was trimmed by 3 bases and the J gene end by 1 base; junction bases not matched to a gene: 7. The germline V gene encodes CDR1 MGHRA and CDR2 YSYEKL. The CDR3 loop is CASSHGLAGMLSYNEQFF. Here the CDR3 DNA reads TGCGCCAGCAGCCACGGACTAGCGGGGATGTTGTCCTACAATGAGCAGTTCTTC.

This clonotype was seen a few times. This rearrangement joins TRBV2 to TRBJ2-1; 12 positions agree with TRBD2. V lost 6 bases and J lost 10; bases outside the gene matches: 10. The CDR3 contains 15 residues. Germline loops: CDR1 SNHLY, CDR2 FYNNEI. The CDR3 is CASSNLAGGPGEQFF. Written as DNA, the CDR3 is TGTGCCAGCAGCAACCTAGCGGGGGGGCCAGGGGAGCAGTTCTTC.

This clonotype appeared once. The chain employs TRBV29-1 and TRBJ1-1; tentatively, D is TRBD1 (6 bases). Germline V gene lookup returns CDR1 SQVTM and CDR2 ANQGSEA. Trimming removed 3 bases from V and 2 bases from J, with 10 bases in between. The length of the CDR3 is 13 residues. This CDR3 reads CSVEGRGNTEAFF. The CDR3 DNA reads as TGCAGCGTTGAGGGCAGGGGAAACACTGAAGCTTTCTTT. Full variable domain (outside the CDR3, taken from reference TRBV29-1 and TRBJ1-1): SAVISQKPSRDICQRGTSLTIQCQVDSQVTMMFWYRQQPGQSLTLIATANQGSEATYESGFVIDKFPISRPNLTFSTLTVSNMSPEDSSIYLCSVEGRGNTEAFFGQGTRLTVV.

This chain connects TRBV5-1 to TRBJ2-1; no clear D gene. Trimming cost V 0 bases and J 9 bases, with 10 bases left between them. Germline assignment: CDR1 SGHRS and CDR2 YFSETQ. The CDR3 is 13 residues long. The CDR3 region is CASSLARSTEQFF. CDR3 in DNA: TGCGCCAGCAGCTTGGCTAGAAGCACTGAGCAGTTCTTC.

In this sample, this clonotype turned up many times. The chain carries TRBV7-6 and TRBJ2-7, with 9 bases lining up with TRBD2. CDR3 size: 15 residues. Germline-derived CDR1 and CDR2 are SGHVS and FNYEAQ. V was clipped by 0 bases and J by 4 bases; unmatched bases: 4. Here the CDR3 reads CASSLAPGLAYEQYF. CDR3 in DNA: TGTGCCAGCAGCTTAGCTCCGGGACTAGCTTACGAGCAGTACTTC.

The J gene is TRBJ1-1, the V gene TRBV11-2, with a tentative D call TRBD1 (5 bases). This CDR3 is built from 15 residues. Trimming pared 5 bases from V and 1 base from J, leaving 14 bases between. Per germline, CDR1 SGHAT and CDR2 FQNNGV. The CDR3 region has the DNA TGTGCCAGCAGCCGTACGGGACTGACGAACACTGAAGCTTTCTTT. Protein sequence: CASSRTGLTNTEAFF. The full variable domain, its missing parts supplied by reference TRBV11-2 and TRBJ1-1, is EAGVAQSPRYKIIEKRQSVAFWCNPISGHATLYWYQQILGQGPKLLIQFQNNGVVDDSQLPKDRFSAERLKGVDSTLKIQPAKLEDSAVYLCASSRTGLTNTEAFFGQGTRLTVV.

The chain uses TRBV7-9 and TRBJ2-3, with 10 bases aligning to TRBD1. There are 16 residues in the CDR3. Germline trimming cut 5 bases from V and 5 bases from J; bases unmatched to any gene: 10. CDR1 is SEHNR and CDR2 is FQNEAQ in the germline V gene (reference sequence). CDR3 bases: TGTGCCAGCAGCGACGGGGACAGGGGTGCGCGAGATACGCAGTATTTT. This codes for CASSDGDRGARDTQYF.

V is TRBV20-1 and J is TRBJ1-4; D is possibly TRBD1 (6 bases). In germline, CDR1 is DFQATT, CDR2 SNEGSKA (reference sequence). This CDR3 has 15 residues. Trimming shortened V by 5 bases and J by 8 bases, and 21 bases separated the two germline ends. The CDR3 sequence: CSAGPIQGVKEKLFF. Here the CDR3 DNA reads TGCAGTGCTGGACCCATACAGGGAGTGAAGGAAAAACTGTTTTTT.

This clonotype showed up many times. The chain couples TRBV5-1 to TRBJ2-1; D may be TRBD1 (5 bases). V was shortened by 0 bases and J by 6 bases, with 16 bases between the two germline ends. Germline lookup yields CDR1 SGHRS and CDR2 YFSETQ. This CDR3 has 16 amino acids. CDR3 sequence: CASSLGAAIGVNEQFF. CDR3 DNA sequence: TGCGCCAGCAGCTTGGGAGCCGCCATAGGGGTCAATGAGCAGTTCTTC.